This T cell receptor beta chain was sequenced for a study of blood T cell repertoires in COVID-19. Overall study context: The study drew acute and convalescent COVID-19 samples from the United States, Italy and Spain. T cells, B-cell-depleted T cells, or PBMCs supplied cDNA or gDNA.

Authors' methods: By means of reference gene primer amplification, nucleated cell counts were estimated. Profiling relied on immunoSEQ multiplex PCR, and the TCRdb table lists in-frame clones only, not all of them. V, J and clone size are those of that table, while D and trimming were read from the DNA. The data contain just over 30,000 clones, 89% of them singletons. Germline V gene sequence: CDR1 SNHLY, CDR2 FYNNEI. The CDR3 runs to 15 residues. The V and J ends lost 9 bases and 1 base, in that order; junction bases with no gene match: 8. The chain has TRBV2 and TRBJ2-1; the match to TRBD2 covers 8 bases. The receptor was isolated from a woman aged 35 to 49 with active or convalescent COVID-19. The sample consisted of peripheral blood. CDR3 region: CARSTGTRSYNEQFF. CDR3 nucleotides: TGTGCCAGGAGTACCGGGACTAGGTCCTACAATGAGCAGTTCTTC.